This record covers a single T cell receptor beta chain. Its antigen is as yet unknown. TCRdb reanalysed the multiplex PCR reads using MiXCR and keeps one entry per CDR3 protein. The sample carries about 140,000 distinct CDR3 sequences, around a third recorded once. This entry belongs to a study of breast tumors, draining lymph nodes, adjacent tissues. Study-wide points: Luminal-like breast cancer showed significantly higher tumor–nontumor repertoire similarity than basal-like. Tumor T cell lymph node origin was a supported hypothesis, not proven. The data were judged consistent with most tumor T cells coming from lymph node and expanding in tumor. Tumors had less TCR diversity than lymph nodes, more than nontumor tissue.

Trimming stripped 2 bases from V and 0 bases from J, with 16 bases between. This CDR3 contains 17 residues. The lymph nodes were axillary draining lymph nodes from breast cancer patients. The sequenced material came from axillary lymph node tissue. The chain combines TRBV12-3 or TRBV12-4 with TRBJ1-1, with D tentatively TRBD1 (6 bases). The source of this sequence is a female donor with breast cancer. Some clones in this sample may be carry-over from other donors' samples. The CDR3 loop is CASSLREQGLLNTEAFF. The CDR3, as DNA: TGTGCCAGCAGTTTAAGGGAACAGGGACTCTTGAACACTGAAGCTTTCTTT.